Listed here is a single T cell receptor beta chain. Germline CDR1 reads LNHDA; CDR2 reads SQIVND (reference sequence). J lost 10 bases, V lost 4 bases, and 12 bases had no gene match. This CDR3 is 14 amino acids long. This specimen belongs to a study of shared clonotypes between healthy human individuals. Generated by immunoSEQ multiplex PCR, the TCRdb table keeps only in-frame clones and is missing some. The sample yields roughly 2,500,000 clones, 80% to 95% seen once. The receptor was derived from a man in his late teens or twenties in good health. Some clones in this sample may be carry-over from other donors' samples. V is TRBV19 and J is TRBJ1-1; 7 bases align to TRBD1. The sequencing input was naive CD4+ T cells from PBMCs. Specified subset: CD45RA+ positively selected. CDR3 amino acids: CASSRTGRPGSAFF. In DNA, the CDR3 is TGTGCCAGTAGTAGGACAGGCCGGCCCGGATCAGCTTTCTTT.